The next 25 T cell receptor beta chains were all read from a single sample in a study of low-dose radiotherapy and immunotherapy resistance in tumors. Time point here: before trial treatment. TRAV- and TRBV-specific primers were used for first-strand cDNA, which covered alpha and beta chains. Using a constant-region primer together with a V-primer adapter, TCRs were subjected to 20 PCR cycles of amplification. MiXCR, applied by TCRdb to the reads, yields one record per CDR3 protein. The table shows 85,000 to 95,000 distinct CDR3 sequences, with 9% to 9.5% occurring only once. This specimen was PBMCs, taken before treatment. Source of these receptors: a male donor with prostate cancer.

The gene calls are TRBV3-1 and TRBJ2-7, with 11 bases that match TRBD2. Germline V gene sequence: CDR1 LGHDT, CDR2 YNNKEL (reference sequence). The junction had 11 bases not matched to a gene; V was cut back by 0 bases and J by 7 bases. The CDR3 covers 17 residues. The CDR3 bases are TGTGCCAGCAGCCAAGATCGTTCGCTAGCGGGAGGCTGGGAGCAGTACTTC. Translating gives CASSQDRSLAGGWEQYF.

This clonotype was recorded at least ten times. The chain uses TRBV29-1 and TRBJ2-5; 10 bases map to TRBD2. Germline lookup yields CDR1 SQVTM and CDR2 ANQGSEA. The CDR3 totals 12 residues. V lost 4 bases and J lost 4; bases outside the gene matches: 0. CDR3 bases: TGCAGCGTTGGACTAGCGGGAGAGACCCAGTACTTC. This sequence encodes CSVGLAGETQYF.

This clonotype was observed a few times. Possible read error: a much larger clone is one base away. The V and J genes are TRBV6-5 and TRBJ1-1; D gene ambiguous. Per germline, CDR1 MNHEY and CDR2 SVGAGI. This CDR3 has 14 residues. CDR3 bases: TGTGCCAGCAGTAGCCGTACGGGGTACACTGAATCTTTCTTT. It yields the protein CASSSRTGYTESFF.

The table lists this clonotype with many counts. The chain joins TRBV29-1 to TRBJ2-3; TRBD1 matches 9 bases. The junction had 7 bases not matched to a gene; V was cut back by 2 bases and J by 4 bases. Germline V CDR1 and CDR2: SQVTM, ANQGSEA. CDR3 length: 15 amino acids. For the CDR3, the DNA is TGCAGCGTTGAAATGGGACAGGGCCGCGCAGATACGCAGTATTTT. Its protein is CSVEMGQGRADTQYF.

In its sample, this clonotype was seen many times. V is TRBV29-1 and J is TRBJ2-1; unclear D gene. From germline, CDR1 is SQVTM and CDR2 ANQGSEA. The germline V and J ends were trimmed by 5 bases and 9 bases, with 23 bases remaining between them. This CDR3 has 15 amino acids. The CDR3 bases are TGCAGCGTTAGTTTAGGGTCCGGCTTCGGCGGTGAGCAGTTCTTC. Translating gives CSVSLGSGFGGEQFF.

With regard to this clonotype: A much larger clone differs by one base, so this may be a read error. For the CDR3, the DNA is TGTGCCAGCAGCTTACGGACTAGCGGGAGTGTCTATGAGCAGTACTTC. Its protein is CASSLRTSGSVYEQYF. The chain employs TRBV3-1 and TRBJ2-7; 13 bases line up with TRBD2. CDR3 length: 16 amino acids. Germline CDR1 LGHDT, CDR2 YNNKEL (reference sequence). The junction had 11 bases not matched to a gene; V was cut back by 5 bases and J by 7 bases.

This clonotype was seen ten or more times. The chain has TRBV4-1 and TRBJ1-1, with D possibly being TRBD1 (5 bases). The CDR3 is 15 amino acids. V lost 6 bases and J 4 bases, leaving 18 bases between the germline ends. CDR1 is MGHRA and CDR2 is YSYEKL in the germline V gene. CDR3 loop: CASRPAGQLSTEAFF. The DNA for the CDR3 is TGCGCCAGCAGACCCGCGGGGCAGTTGAGCACTGAAGCTTTCTTT.

This clonotype was observed at least ten times. V gene TRBV6-2 or TRBV6-3 combines with J gene TRBJ2-7, with D possibly being TRBD1 (5 bases). CDR1 is MNHEY, CDR2 SVGEGT, per germline. This CDR3 has 15 amino acids. The ends were cut back, 6 bases at V and 6 bases at J, with 21 bases in the middle. The CDR3 bases are TGTGCCAGCAGGAGTGGACAAAGTCTACCCTCCGAGCAGTACTTC. Protein product: CASRSGQSLPSEQYF.

This clonotype was seen ten or more times. The V gene is TRBV27, the J gene TRBJ2-1; 10 nucleotides agree with TRBD1. The germline V gene has CDR1 MNHEY and CDR2 SMNVEV (reference sequence). CDR3 size: 15 residues. V trimming: 7 bases; J trimming: 4 bases; junction bases outside the gene matches: 7. The CDR3 nucleotides are TGTGCCAGCAAACCGGTGGGACAGGGGTACAATGAGCAGTTCTTC. Amino acids: CASKPVGQGYNEQFF.

This clonotype was seen many times. At one end the junction does not follow the germline gene, possibly because of a read error. J is TRBJ2-2 and V is TRBV20-1; a possible D gene is TRBD2 (5 bases). Per the germline V gene, CDR1 is DFQATT and CDR2 is SNEGSKA (reference sequence). This CDR3 is 15 amino acids long. The CDR3 region has the DNA TGCAGTGCCCGACATGTATCGGGGAACGCCGGGGAGCTGTTTTTT. Its protein is CSARHVSGNAGELFF.

This clonotype was seen ten or more times. The rearrangement joins TRBV7-2 to TRBJ2-2; no reliable D call. CDR1 is SGHTA and CDR2 is FQGNSA in the germline V gene. CDR3 length: 15 amino acids. Between the trimmed V and J ends, which lost 4 bases and 0 bases, there was a span of 9 bases. The CDR3 nucleotides read TGTGCCAGCAGCTCAATGGCCACGAACACCGGGGAGCTGTTTTTT. It yields the protein CASSSMATNTGELFF.

This clonotype was seen many times. The CDR3 region has the DNA TGCGCCAGCAGCCAAGAATTGAACTCACCCCTCCACTTT. This encodes CASSQELNSPLHF. The rearrangement links TRBV4-1 to TRBJ1-6; D not certain. This CDR3 contains 13 residues. The V end lost 0 bases, the J end lost 10 bases, and 7 bases lay between the germline ends. Germline CDR1 reads MGHRA; CDR2 reads YSYEKL.

A note on this clonotype: This probably arose from a read error, given a far larger clone one base away. In DNA, the CDR3 is TGCGCCAGCGGCCAGCCCATGGGACAGAGGAGTAACTATGGCTACACCTTC. Translation gives CASGQPMGQRSNYGYTF. This sequence joins TRBV4-3 and TRBJ1-2, with 7 bases fitting TRBD1. The CDR3 covers 17 residues. Per germline, CDR1 LGHNA and CDR2 YSLEER.

Of note for this clonotype: A far larger clone lies a single base away; this is likely a read error. The V gene is TRBV29-1, the J gene TRBJ2-1; D is perhaps TRBD1 (5 bases). Per germline, CDR1 SQVTM and CDR2 ANQGSEA. The V and J ends lost 0 bases and 10 bases respectively, with 13 bases between them. CDR3 length: 13 amino acids. Written as DNA, the CDR3 is TGCAGCGTTGAAGAGGGGCACTCCTACGAGCAGTTCTTC. Encoded protein: CSVEEGHSYEQFF.

This clonotype was recorded at least ten times. This chain connects TRBV5-1 to TRBJ2-7, with D unresolved. Between the trimmed V and J ends, which lost 5 bases and 4 bases, there was a span of 19 bases. The CDR3 is 15 residues long. Per germline, CDR1 SGHRS and CDR2 YFSETQ. The CDR3 nucleotides are TGCGCCAGCAGTCTCCTCTCCGGCAGTCAATACGAGCAGTACTTC. This sequence encodes CASSLLSGSQYEQYF.

This clonotype has just a few counts. The chain recombines TRBV25-1 with TRBJ1-3, with no clear D. The CDR3 consists of 14 residues. V dropped 6 bases and J dropped 0 bases, with 9 bases sitting between them. Germline CDR1 MGHDK, CDR2 SYGVNS. CDR3 sequence reads: CASSKSSSGNTIYF. Written as DNA, the CDR3 is TGTGCCAGCAGCAAGAGCTCCTCTGGAAACACCATATATTTT.

This clonotype was counted ten times or more. This rearrangement joins TRBV2 to TRBJ2-1; 10 positions match TRBD2. Germline CDR1 reads SNHLY; CDR2 reads FYNNEI. J was trimmed by 0 bases and V by 8 bases; bases with no gene match: 13. The CDR3 is 18 amino acids. This CDR3 reads CASLRGLAGVSSYNEQFF. The CDR3, as DNA: TGTGCCAGCCTCCGGGGTCTAGCGGGGGTGAGCTCCTACAATGAGCAGTTCTTC.

This clonotype was seen at least ten times. The chain recombines TRBV12-5 with TRBJ2-1, with TRBD2 matching 10 bases. CDR1 LGHNT and CDR2 FRNRAP come from the germline V gene. V shed 1 base, J shed 7 bases, and the junction held 1 base outside the gene matches. The length of the CDR3 is 14 residues. The CDR3 here is CASGLETSGNEQFF. The CDR3 nucleotides read TGTGCTAGTGGTTTGGAGACTAGCGGGAATGAGCAGTTCTTC. Full variable domain (outside the CDR3, taken from reference TRBV12-5 and TRBJ2-1): DARVTQTPRHKVTEMGQEVTMRCQPILGHNTVFWYRQTMMQGLELLAYFRNRAPLDDSGMPKDRFSAEMPDATLATLKIQPSEPRDSAVYFCASGLETSGNEQFFGPGTRLTVL.

Remarks on this clonotype: A far larger clone is just one base off, so this is likely a read error. The rearrangement links TRBV5-3 to TRBJ2-5; 9 bases fit TRBD2. TRBV5-3 is marked as an open reading frame, function uncertain. The CDR3 has 15 residues. The V gene end was trimmed by 8 bases and the J gene end by 11 bases; junction bases not matched to a gene: 19. CDR3 in DNA: TGTGCCAGCACACCAGCGGGAGGAACCTACAATGAGCAGTACTTC. Its protein product is CASTPAGGTYNEQYF.

This clonotype came up many times. The V gene is TRBV14, the J gene TRBJ2-1; TRBD2 matches 9 bases. The CDR3 runs to 17 residues. J gave up 7 bases and V 1 base, and 11 bases lay outside the gene matches. The V gene's germline CDR1 is SGHDN and CDR2 FVKESK. CDR3 loop: CASSQGLAGSFHNEQFF. The DNA of the CDR3 is TGTGCCAGCAGCCAAGGGCTAGCGGGATCTTTCCATAATGAGCAGTTCTTC.

Many counts were recorded for this clonotype. The chain couples TRBV11-3 to TRBJ2-5; TRBD2 aligns across 7 bases. In germline, CDR1 is SGHNT, CDR2 YENEEA. The V and J ends lost 6 bases and 4 bases, in that order; junction bases with no gene match: 2. The CDR3 spans 12 residues. The DNA for the CDR3 is TGTGCCAGCAGTTCGGGGGGAGAGACCCAGTACTTC. Protein sequence: CASSSGGETQYF.

In this sample, this clonotype turned up many times. The V gene is TRBV6-6, the J gene TRBJ2-7, with 12 bases identical to TRBD1. Trimming took 3 bases from V and 7 from J; bases not matched to a gene: 7. Germline assignment: CDR1 MNHNY and CDR2 SVGAGI (reference sequence). The CDR3 length is 15 residues. The CDR3 nucleotides are TGTGCCAGCAGTTATCCGGGACAGGGGGCGCGAGAGCAGTACTTC. Translation: CASSYPGQGAREQYF.

This clonotype was seen ten or more times. The genes are TRBV7-8 and TRBJ2-3; 15 bases line up with TRBD2. The trim removed 0 bases at V and 2 bases at J, leaving 3 bases unmatched. CDR1 and CDR2 (germline): SGHVS, FQNEAQ. CDR3 length: 18 residues. The CDR3 region is CASSLAWTSGRVTDTQYF. CDR3 nucleotides: TGTGCCAGCAGCTTAGCTTGGACTAGCGGGAGGGTCACAGATACGCAGTATTTT.

This chain links TRBV20-1 with TRBJ1-2, with D possibly being TRBD1 (5 bases). V lost 4 bases and J 4 bases, leaving 25 bases between the germline ends. Per the germline V gene, CDR1 is DFQATT and CDR2 is SNEGSKA (reference sequence). The CDR3 is made up of 17 amino acids. The CDR3 DNA reads as TGCAGTGCTATGGGGACCGACGGGACCCACCTAGGCTATGGCTACACCTTC. It encodes CSAMGTDGTHLGYGYTF.

The J gene is TRBJ2-6, the V gene TRBV24-1, with TRBD1 matching over 7 bases. From germline, CDR1 is KGHDR and CDR2 SFDVKD. With 7 bases clipped from V and 1 base from J, the junction kept 3 bases outside the gene matches. The CDR3 has 15 amino acids. For the CDR3, the DNA is TGTGCCACCAGGGCGACAGGGTCTGGGGCCAACGTCCTGACTTTC. Translated, it gives CATRATGSGANVLTF.